These 17 T cell receptor beta chains came from one sample sequenced in a study of T cell responses to AZD1222 COVID-19 vaccine. Sequenced by immunoSEQ multiplex PCR; TCRdb stores in-frame clones only, minus some. The data hold 200,000 or so clones, with 87% observed a single time. The specimen was peripheral blood, collected on day 0 of MenACWY control vaccination. Every receptor here comes from an adult in good health.

This clone has just one count. The genes are TRBV5-4 and TRBJ1-1; D possibly corresponds to TRBD1 (5 bases). V dropped 0 bases and J dropped 3 bases, with 9 bases sitting between them. The CDR3 is made up of 14 amino acids. The germline V gene has CDR1 SGHNT and CDR2 YYREEE (reference sequence). The CDR3 nucleotides read TGTGCCAGCAGCTTGGGCAGGGCGGACACTGAAGCTTTCTTT. It specifies CASSLGRADTEAFF.

The gene calls are TRBV27 and TRBJ1-2; D unresolved. The V and J ends lost 3 bases and 6 bases respectively, with 11 bases between them. Per germline, CDR1 MNHEY and CDR2 SMNVEV (reference sequence). CDR3 length: 13 residues. The CDR3 loop reads CASSLGPRDGYTF. The CDR3 coding sequence is TGTGCCAGCAGTTTGGGCCCGAGGGATGGCTACACCTTC.

Concerning this clone: The identical CDR3 is also encoded by other nucleotide sequences in the sample. The V and J genes are TRBV29-1 and TRBJ2-2; TRBD1 matches at 9 bases. Germline V gene sequence: CDR1 SQVTM, CDR2 ANQGSEA. The CDR3 is made up of 13 amino acids. V trimming: 6 bases; J trimming: 1 base; junction bases outside the gene matches: 0. CDR3 nucleotides: TGCAGCGTGGACAGGGGGAACACCGGGGAGCTGTTTTTT. Protein product: CSVDRGNTGELFF.

This clone showed up just a few times. The genes are TRBV11-1 and TRBJ2-7, with a weak D call TRBD1 (6 bases). The V gene's germline CDR1 is SGHAT and CDR2 FQDESV (reference sequence). The germline V and J ends were trimmed by 5 bases and 2 bases, with 16 bases remaining between them. The CDR3 has 15 amino acids. DNA of the CDR3: TGTGCCAGCAGCCCCGTCCGGACAGTTCCCTACGAGCAGTACTTC. The encoded protein is CASSPVRTVPYEQYF.

This sequence joins TRBV4-2 and TRBJ2-7, with D tentatively TRBD2 (7 bases). The CDR3 covers 14 residues. Per the germline V gene, CDR1 is LGHNA and CDR2 is YNFKEQ. The germline V and J ends were trimmed by 1 base and 2 bases, with 9 bases remaining between them. CDR3 residues: CASSQGGGAYEQYF. CDR3 coding DNA: TGTGCCAGCAGCCAAGGCGGGGGCGCCTACGAGCAGTACTTC.

The V and J genes are TRBV6-5 and TRBJ1-6, with 7 positions matching TRBD1. This CDR3 is built from 14 residues. Trimming cost V 2 bases and J 11 bases; bases outside gene matches: 6. The germline gives CDR1 MNHEY, CDR2 SVGAGI. The CDR3 is CASSYQTGRTPLHF. CDR3 DNA: TGTGCCAGCAGTTACCAGACAGGGCGGACACCCCTCCACTTT.

The rearrangement links TRBV29-1 to TRBJ1-2; D remains ambiguous. CDR3 length equals 12 residues. The V gene lost 7 bases and the J gene lost 4 bases, with 13 bases spanning the gap. Germline V gives CDR1 SQVTM, CDR2 ANQGSEA. The CDR3: CSGKVGSYGYTF. CDR3 nucleotides: TGCAGCGGGAAAGTAGGGTCCTATGGCTACACCTTC.

The chain links TRBV7-8 to TRBJ1-3, with 8 bases that match TRBD1. Germline V CDR1 and CDR2: SGHVS, FQNEAQ. J lost 9 bases, V lost 1 base, and 11 bases had no gene match. The CDR3 is 16 amino acids. This CDR3 reads CASSLGGQGSAGTIYF. CDR3 DNA sequence: TGTGCCAGCAGCTTAGGAGGACAGGGATCCGCCGGCACCATATATTTT.

The chain couples TRBV7-3 to TRBJ2-2; TRBD2 agrees at 13 bases. Germline values: CDR1 SGHTA, CDR2 FQGTGA. There are 16 residues in the CDR3. V shed 0 bases, J shed 10 bases, and the junction held 5 bases outside the gene matches. CDR3 protein: CASSLTGTSGIVELFF. For the CDR3, the DNA is TGTGCCAGCAGCTTAACCGGGACTAGCGGGATAGTGGAGCTGTTTTTT.

Note on this clone: The same CDR3 is also encoded by other DNA sequences in this sample. V gene TRBV27 combines with J gene TRBJ1-1, with D tentatively TRBD1 (5 bases). Germline-derived CDR1 and CDR2 are MNHEY and SMNVEV (reference sequence). CDR3 length: 15 amino acids. The germline V and J ends were trimmed by 4 bases and 1 base, with 13 bases remaining between them. The chain's CDR3 is CASSSGGTGNTEAFF. CDR3 sequence (DNA): TGTGCCAGCAGTTCAGGCGGGACGGGGAACACTGAAGCTTTCTTT.

The chain is built from TRBV7-9 and TRBJ2-1; TRBD1 matches at 7 bases. Germline CDR1 reads SEHNR; CDR2 reads FQNEAQ (reference sequence). The CDR3 loop spans 13 amino acids. V lost 5 bases, J lost 6 bases, and 4 bases stayed unmatched. The CDR3 coding sequence is TGTGCCAGCAGCACGGGACAGTCCAATGAGCAGTTCTTC. Protein: CASSTGQSNEQFF.

This clone occurred once. The chain combines TRBV7-2 with TRBJ2-2; perhaps TRBD2 as D (7 bases). Trimming shortened V by 4 bases and J by 6 bases, and 12 bases separated the two germline ends. Germline V lookup: CDR1 SGHTA, CDR2 FQGNSA. The CDR3 has 14 amino acids. For the CDR3, the DNA is TGTGCCAGCAGCTACCGGGGGGCTTCCGGGGAGCTGTTTTTT. Translation: CASSYRGASGELFF.

The chain employs TRBV10-3 and TRBJ1-5; the match to TRBD1 covers 9 bases. CDR3 length: 14 amino acids. The V gene end was trimmed by 3 bases and the J gene end by 4 bases; junction bases not matched to a gene: 1. Germline V gives CDR1 ENHRY, CDR2 SYGVKD. The CDR3 region is CAISEGTGNQPQHF. DNA for the CDR3: TGTGCCATCAGTGAAGGGACAGGGAATCAGCCCCAGCATTTT.

This chain connects TRBV28 to TRBJ1-2; TRBD1 matches 7 bases. Germline V gives CDR1 MDHEN, CDR2 SYDVKM. V was pared by 5 bases and J by 2 bases, with 11 bases of the junction left unmatched. This CDR3 has 16 amino acids. Here the CDR3 reads CASSPTGEIANYGYTF. Here the CDR3 DNA reads TGTGCCAGCAGTCCTACAGGGGAAATAGCGAACTATGGCTACACCTTC.

This clone was counted a single time. The rearrangement uses TRBV19 and TRBJ2-3; D perhaps matches TRBD1 (5 bases). The CDR3 is made up of 16 amino acids. With 4 bases removed from V and 0 bases from J, the gap between germline ends came to 14 bases. Germline CDR1 and CDR2: LNHDA and SQIVND (reference sequence). The CDR3 sequence: CASSTKTAASTDTQYF. CDR3 DNA: TGTGCCAGTAGTACGAAGACAGCCGCTAGCACAGATACGCAGTATTTT.

The V call is TRBV2, the J call TRBJ2-2; 9 nucleotides line up with TRBD1. Trimming took 6 bases from V and 5 from J; bases not matched to a gene: 7. The CDR3 runs to 15 residues. CDR1 and CDR2 from the germline V gene are SNHLY and FYNNEI. Here the CDR3 reads CASRDRQGETGELFF. The CDR3 coding sequence is TGTGCCAGCAGGGACCGACAGGGGGAGACCGGGGAGCTGTTTTTT.

The chain joins TRBV28 to TRBJ1-1; a possible D gene is TRBD1 (5 bases). The CDR3 sequence is 12 residues long. Germline V gives CDR1 MDHEN, CDR2 SYDVKM. The V end was cut by 3 bases, the J end by 9 bases, with 11 bases between. CDR3 sequence reads: CASSLGGGKAFF. The CDR3 nucleotides read TGTGCCAGCAGTTTGGGGGGGGGTAAAGCTTTCTTT.